Listed here are 30 T cell receptor beta chains from one sample, sequenced in a study of cytomegalovirus exposure and HLA in healthy donors. Produced via immunoSEQ multiplex PCR; TCRdb's table is partial and in-frame only. The data contain 150,000 to 250,000 clones, about 81% of them seen just once; the ten biggest clones take up roughly 1.2%. The sample comprised PBMCs. These receptors originate from a woman aged 25 to 39 in good health and CMV-seronegative.

J is TRBJ2-1 and V is TRBV6-5; 9 bases are shared with TRBD2. The germline CDR1 and CDR2 sequences are MNHEY and SVGAGI. Losses at the gene ends were 7 bases for V and 6 bases for J; bases not matched to a gene: 7. This CDR3 is built from 14 residues. The chain's CDR3 is CASTPGREGNEQFF. CDR3 DNA sequence: TGTGCCAGCACCCCGGGGCGGGAGGGCAATGAGCAGTTCTTC.

This chain links TRBV5-1 with TRBJ2-2; 12 positions agree with TRBD2. CDR1 is SGHRS, CDR2 YFSETQ, per germline. The V gene end was trimmed by 3 bases and the J gene end by 2 bases; junction bases not matched to a gene: 2. CDR3 length: 16 amino acids. DNA of the CDR3: TGCGCCAGCAGCTCGGGACTAGCGGGTAACACCGGGGAGCTGTTTTTT. It codes for CASSSGLAGNTGELFF. The full variable domain, completed using reference TRBV5-1 and TRBJ2-2, is KAGVTQTPRYLIKTRGQQVTLSCSPISGHRSVSWYQQTPGQGLQFLFEYFSETQRNKGNFPGRFSGRQFSNSRSEMNVSTLELGDSALYLCASSSGLAGNTGELFFGEGSRLTVL.

The chain employs TRBV5-4 and TRBJ1-1; unclear D gene. Trimming took off 4 bases at V and 1 base at J, with 14 bases between the two ends. Germline-derived CDR1 and CDR2 are SGHNT and YYREEE (reference sequence). This CDR3 region has 15 residues. CDR3 region: CASSPSPVPNTEAFF. The CDR3 bases are TGTGCCAGCAGCCCCTCCCCAGTACCGAACACTGAAGCTTTCTTT.

The chain recombines TRBV28 with TRBJ2-3; the match to TRBD2 covers 12 bases. V shed 5 bases and J 8 bases; nucleotides not matched to a gene: 2. The CDR3 spans 13 residues. The germline gives CDR1 MDHEN, CDR2 SYDVKM. This chain's CDR3 is CASSRTSGVTQYF. CDR3 coding DNA: TGTGCCAGCAGTCGGACTAGCGGGGTTACGCAGTATTTT. Variable domain in full (rest from reference TRBV28 and TRBJ2-3): DVKVTQSSRYLVKRTGEKVFLECVQDMDHENMFWYRQDPGLGLRLIYFSYDVKMKEKGDIPEGYSVSREKKERFSLILESASTNQTSMYLCASSRTSGVTQYFGPGTRLTVL.

As for this clone: Within the sample, other DNA sequences also encode this same CDR3. This rearrangement joins TRBV18 to TRBJ2-3; D is possibly TRBD2 (7 bases). Germline V gene sequence: CDR1 KGHSH, CDR2 LQKENI. V lost 3 bases and J lost 3, with 13 bases in between. The CDR3 is 15 amino acids. CDR3 region: CASSPGAGATDTQYF. The CDR3 DNA reads as TGTGCCAGCTCACCGGGTGCGGGGGCGACAGATACGCAGTATTTT.

Points on this clone: The sample holds other DNA sequences that translate to the same CDR3. The chain joins TRBV30 to TRBJ2-3, with TRBD2 matching over 12 bases. Looked up from germline, CDR1 is GTSNPN and CDR2 is SVGIG (reference sequence). This CDR3 is 15 amino acids long. Trimming removed 2 bases from V and 6 bases from J; junction bases left unmatched: 6. CDR3 nucleotide sequence: TGTGCCTGGAGTCCCGGGACTAGCGGGTCCGATACGCAGTATTTT. It translates to CAWSPGTSGSDTQYF.

V and J are TRBV5-5 and TRBJ2-4, with 9 bases that match TRBD2. CDR3 size: 17 residues. Trimming took 0 bases from V and 6 from J; bases not matched to a gene: 10. In germline, CDR1 is SGHKS, CDR2 YYEKEE (reference sequence). CDR3: CASSLAVGGRGGNIQYF. In DNA form, the CDR3 reads TGTGCCAGCAGCTTGGCCGTCGGCGGGAGGGGCGGAAACATTCAGTACTTC. Complete variable domain (other parts from reference TRBV5-5 and TRBJ2-4): DAGVTQSPTHLIKTRGQQVTLRCSPISGHKSVSWYQQVLGQGPQFIFQYYEKEERGRGNFPDRFSARQFPNYSSELNVNALLLGDSALYLCASSLAVGGRGGNIQYFGAGTRLSVL.

This clone was found a few times. This same CDR3 is encoded by further DNA sequences in the sample. The V and J genes are TRBV5-4 and TRBJ2-7; no firm D call. The CDR3 has 12 amino acids. V dropped 0 bases and J dropped 1 base, with 2 bases sitting between them. Germline V gene lookup returns CDR1 SGHNT and CDR2 YYREEE (reference sequence). The CDR3 DNA reads TGTGCCAGCAGCTTGGCTTCCTACGAGCAGTACTTC. Its translation is CASSLASYEQYF.

V gene TRBV2 combines with J gene TRBJ2-4; TRBD1 agrees at 8 bases. J was trimmed by 9 bases and V by 4 bases; bases with no gene match: 2. The CDR3 extends over 12 amino acids. Germline V lookup: CDR1 SNHLY, CDR2 FYNNEI. The CDR3 loop is CASSGTGSIQYF. As DNA, the CDR3 is TGTGCCAGCAGTGGGACAGGGTCCATTCAGTACTTC.

The chain links TRBV5-1 to TRBJ2-1, with D perhaps matching TRBD2 (6 bases). The CDR3 is made up of 16 amino acids. Germline values: CDR1 SGHRS, CDR2 YFSETQ. V was cut by 4 bases and J by 0 bases, with 14 bases left in between. The CDR3 DNA follows: TGCGCCAGCAGCGGGGGACTCCGGAGCTCCTACAATGAGCAGTTCTTC. Residues: CASSGGLRSSYNEQFF.

The chain uses TRBV7-2 and TRBJ2-3; 9 bases agree with TRBD2. Germline trimming cut 0 bases from V and 2 bases from J; bases unmatched to any gene: 3. The length of the CDR3 is 16 residues. Germline V CDR1 and CDR2: SGHTA, FQGNSA. CDR3 loop: CASSLAGLAYTDTQYF. CDR3 nucleotide sequence: TGTGCCAGCAGCTTAGCGGGACTAGCATACACAGATACGCAGTATTTT.

This clone has only a few counts. J is TRBJ1-2 and V is TRBV11-2, with D perhaps matching TRBD1 (6 bases). The CDR3 runs to 12 residues. V lost 5 bases and J 6 bases, leaving 10 bases between the germline ends. Germline CDR1 SGHAT, CDR2 FQNNGV. Here the CDR3 DNA reads TGTGCCAGCAGCCTCAGGGGTAATGGCTACACCTTC. As protein: CASSLRGNGYTF.

This chain connects TRBV30 to TRBJ1-5, with a possible D match to TRBD1 (6 bases). The germline V gene has CDR1 GTSNPN and CDR2 SVGIG (reference sequence). The CDR3 consists of 13 residues. The ends were cut back, 2 bases at V and 3 bases at J, with 8 bases in the middle. This chain's CDR3 is CAWSRQDNQPQHF. The CDR3 nucleotides read TGTGCCTGGAGTCGACAGGACAATCAGCCCCAGCATTTT. The full variable domain, with the rest looked up from reference TRBV30 and TRBJ1-5, is SQTIHQWPATLVQPVGSPLSLECTVEGTSNPNLYWYRQAAGRGLQLLFYSVGIGQISSEVPQNLSASRPQDRQFILSSKKLLLSDSGFYLCAWSRQDNQPQHFGDGTRLSIL.

The rearrangement links TRBV5-1 to TRBJ1-1; 7 bases map to TRBD1. The CDR3 is 14 amino acids. The J segment lost 1 base and the V segment lost 5 bases, leaving 5 bases of the junction unmatched. Germline V gene sequence: CDR1 SGHRS, CDR2 YFSETQ. CDR3 nucleotide sequence: TGCGCCAGCAGATACCGGGACAGGAACACTGAAGCTTTCTTT. Translated, it gives CASRYRDRNTEAFF. The variable domain in full, completed from reference TRBV5-1 and TRBJ1-1, reads KAGVTQTPRYLIKTRGQQVTLSCSPISGHRSVSWYQQTPGQGLQFLFEYFSETQRNKGNFPGRFSGRQFSNSRSEMNVSTLELGDSALYLCASRYRDRNTEAFFGQGTRLTVV.

This chain joins TRBV5-6 and TRBJ2-5, with a tentative D call TRBD1 (6 bases). V dropped 4 bases and J dropped 10 bases, with 11 bases sitting between them. CDR1 and CDR2 (germline): SGHDT, YYEEEE. The CDR3 totals 11 residues. Written as DNA, the CDR3 is TGTGCCAGCAGCACCTCGGACAGCCAGTACTTC. This encodes CASSTSDSQYF.

In DNA form, the CDR3 reads TGTGCCAGCAGCTTAGTCCTACACAGGGGCGAGGGGACCCAGTACTTC. This sequence encodes CASSLVLHRGEGTQYF. The rearrangement links TRBV7-8 to TRBJ2-5; 7 bases fit TRBD1. V was clipped by 1 base and J by 7 bases; unmatched bases: 12. The germline CDR1 and CDR2 sequences are SGHVS and FQNEAQ. This CDR3 is built from 16 residues.

A word on this clone: Other DNA sequences in the sample encode the same CDR3. The chain recombines TRBV5-1 with TRBJ2-5, with D hard to call. Germline V gives CDR1 SGHRS, CDR2 YFSETQ. The CDR3 extends over 12 amino acids. V was pared by 0 bases and J by 5 bases, with 5 bases between. The CDR3 sequence is CASSLESETQYF. In DNA, the CDR3 is TGCGCCAGCAGCTTGGAAAGCGAGACCCAGTACTTC.

The V gene is TRBV18, the J gene TRBJ1-5; D is unresolved. Germline V gene sequence: CDR1 KGHSH, CDR2 LQKENI. The CDR3 runs 14 residues. The germline V and J ends were trimmed by 0 bases and 3 bases, with 6 bases remaining between them. CDR3 residues: CASSPPNNNQPQHF. The CDR3 DNA sequence: TGTGCCAGCTCACCACCGAACAACAATCAGCCCCAGCATTTT.

Here the CDR3 DNA reads TGTGCCGCGCAACAGGGCTACGAGCAGTACTTC. Its protein is CAAQQGYEQYF. This sequence joins TRBV6-1 and TRBJ2-7; weak D call: TRBD1 (6 bases). CDR1 and CDR2 from the germline V gene are MNHNS and SASEGT. The CDR3 is made up of 11 amino acids. Trimming cost V 11 bases and J 3 bases, with 11 bases left between them.

The chain is built from TRBV28 and TRBJ1-5; 8 bases are shared with TRBD1. This CDR3 region has 14 residues. The V segment lost 6 bases and the J segment 9 bases; nucleotides outside the gene matches: 10. The germline V gene encodes CDR1 MDHEN and CDR2 SYDVKM. CDR3 residues: CASSLTGASRPQHF. In DNA, the CDR3 is TGTGCCAGCAGCTTGACAGGGGCTTCTCGGCCCCAGCATTTT.

The CDR3 bases are TGCGCCAGCAGCTTGGTACAGGTGAACACTGAAGCTTTCTTT. This encodes CASSLVQVNTEAFF. The chain carries TRBV5-1 and TRBJ1-1; D possibly corresponds to TRBD1 (5 bases). Germline V gene lookup returns CDR1 SGHRS and CDR2 YFSETQ. The CDR3 has 14 residues. The ends were cut back, 0 bases at V and 0 bases at J, with 6 bases in the middle.

This sequence joins TRBV18 and TRBJ2-5, with 9 bases that match TRBD1. There are 15 residues in the CDR3. J lost 5 bases, V lost 6 bases, and 10 bases had no gene match. Germline CDR1 is KGHSH and CDR2 is LQKENI. CDR3 nucleotide sequence: TGTGCCAGCTCTCCATCGGTAGGGACAGGGGAGACCCAGTACTTC. Translated, it gives CASSPSVGTGETQYF. Based on the CDR3 plus reference TRBV18 and TRBJ2-5, the full variable domain is NAGVMQNPRHLVRRRGQEARLRCSPMKGHSHVYWYRQLPEEGLKFMVYLQKENIIDESGMPKERFSAEFPKEGPSILRIQQVVRGDSAAYFCASSPSVGTGETQYFGPGTRLLVL.

The chain combines TRBV28 with TRBJ2-2; tentative D call: TRBD1 (6 bases). Germline V gives CDR1 MDHEN, CDR2 SYDVKM. The CDR3 spans 17 residues. Trimming removed 3 bases from V and 2 bases from J, with 16 bases in between. CDR3 coding DNA: TGTGCCAGCAGTTTCGGGGCAGGGGACGTAAACACCGGGGAGCTGTTTTTT. It specifies CASSFGAGDVNTGELFF.

The chain employs TRBV4-1 and TRBJ2-7; TRBD1 agrees at 8 bases. V lost 4 bases and J lost 2; bases outside the gene matches: 7. The CDR3 contains 15 residues. Germline CDR1 reads MGHRA; CDR2 reads YSYEKL. CDR3 bases: TGCGCCAGCAGCCTATCCGGGACAGGTCCCTACGAGCAGTACTTC. Its protein is CASSLSGTGPYEQYF.

V is TRBV2 and J is TRBJ1-5; 10 bases line up with TRBD1. Germline CDR1 SNHLY, CDR2 FYNNEI. J was trimmed by 2 bases and V by 8 bases; bases with no gene match: 9. CDR3 length: 16 residues. Here the CDR3 DNA reads TGTGCCAGCCAACGGGGACAGGGGAATGGCAATCAGCCCCAGCATTTT. This codes for CASQRGQGNGNQPQHF. Looking up the rest from reference TRBV2 and TRBJ1-5 gives the full variable domain: EPEVTQTPSHQVTQMGQEVILRCVPISNHLYFYWYRQILGQKVEFLVSFYNNEISEKSEIFDDQFSVERPDGSNFTLKIRSTKLEDSAMYFCASQRGQGNGNQPQHFGDGTRLSIL.

The genes are TRBV4-2 and TRBJ1-4; possible D gene TRBD1, 5 bases. The length of the CDR3 is 16 residues. Trimming removed 5 bases at V and 7 bases at J, with 20 bases between. Germline-derived CDR1 and CDR2 are LGHNA and YNFKEQ. The CDR3 region is CASSYGTSQGGEKLFF. CDR3 DNA: TGTGCCAGCAGCTACGGGACTTCCCAGGGCGGTGAAAAACTGTTTTTT.

The chain is built from TRBV6-5 and TRBJ1-1; D is possibly TRBD1 (6 bases). Trimming pared 6 bases from V and 4 bases from J, leaving 18 bases between. The CDR3 has 15 residues. Germline CDR1 reads MNHEY; CDR2 reads SVGAGI. Written as DNA, the CDR3 is TGTGCCAGCAGGTCGGGGGGCCTGAAGGGCACTGAAGCTTTCTTT. Translated: CASRSGGLKGTEAFF.

The chain carries TRBV19 and TRBJ1-1; TRBD1 aligns across 7 bases. This CDR3 contains 13 residues. V gave up 3 bases and J gave up 4 bases; unmatched junction bases: 2. Germline CDR1 reads LNHDA; CDR2 reads SQIVND (reference sequence). The CDR3 spells CASSMTGFTEAFF. The CDR3 DNA is TGTGCCAGTAGTATGACAGGGTTCACTGAAGCTTTCTTT.

A single count supports this clone. The V call is TRBV5-4, the J call TRBJ2-1; 13 bases match TRBD2. CDR1 is SGHNT, CDR2 YYREEE, per germline (reference sequence). Trimming removed 4 bases from V and 7 bases from J; junction bases left unmatched: 5. This CDR3 spans 15 amino acids. The chain's CDR3 is CASSLGTSGDNEQFF. CDR3 in DNA: TGTGCCAGCAGCCTAGGGACTAGCGGGGATAATGAGCAGTTCTTC.

This clone was found once. This chain connects TRBV2 to TRBJ1-2; D not certain. Trimming left V 7 bases short and J 4 bases short, with 10 bases between. Germline CDR1 is SNHLY and CDR2 is FYNNEI. The CDR3 has 12 residues. DNA of the CDR3: TGTGCCAGCACGATCTGGGCCTATGGCTACACCTTC. Encoded protein: CASTIWAYGYTF.